The TCR beta chain described here comes from a study of cytomegalovirus exposure and HLA in healthy donors (dated by TCRdb to about 2017). About the investigation overall: According to an earlier analysis of several hundred of the donors, roughly 180 million T cells yielded over 100 million unique TCR beta sequences and about 300 Gb of sequence data. Approximately 300 gigabases of sequencing data and roughly 90 million unique TCR sequences were included in an early release covering about 600 HLA-typed donors. Of the 398 genotyped donors, roughly 80% fell in the genetic ancestry cluster associated with self-reported Caucasian donors. The study aimed to test whether cataloging public T cell receptors could reveal signatures of past pathogen exposure. The T cell repertoires of under 700 subjects were profiled by immunosequencing and related to cytomegalovirus serostatus. In addition to the first cohort of around 670 subjects, a separate validation cohort of approximately 130 different subjects was used. To predict cytomegalovirus infection status, the study combined high-throughput TCR immunosequencing, statistical association of individual TCRs with disease status, and machine learning. A later analysis re-analyzed previously published TCR beta repertoires from hundreds of donors and added high-resolution HLA genotyping to study TCR occurrence patterns. Rather than using new phenotypic data, the later analysis identified candidate immune exposures from TCR beta sequences and from how often those sequences occurred across donors. In an earlier analysis of 587 of the donors, high-throughput TCR beta sequencing was used to judge whether each TCR beta V gene segment behaved as functional or pseudogenic. Donor age, sex, ethnicity and CMV serostatus were compiled together with the repertoire data. In a later genetic analysis, genome-wide SNP genotypes for about 55% of the roughly 700 donors were used, and that subset was treated as a discovery cohort. Every repertoire in the discovery cohort had been generated on one and the same sequencing platform. HLA typing covered class I and class II loci at four-digit resolution. Typing coverage differed by locus: A, B, C, DRB1 and DQB1 were typed in about 620-640 donors, DQA1 in around 500, DPA1 in roughly 590, and DPB1 in around 440. Because of strong linkage in the cohort, five DR-DQ haplotypes were treated as single units for association and clustering. On average, approximately 250,000 unique TCR beta nucleotide sequences were sequenced per donor among some 430 genotyped donors of the cohort, with about 19% of those sequences being non-productive.

Comment on this clone: The antigen it binds to is not known.

The full study reports these points: Roughly 17 rarely observed V segments, including chromosome 9 orphons, were excluded from the earlier analysis of approximately 600 of the donors because counts were too low. In a later analysis, several top co-occurrence clusters were reported to appear linked to parvovirus B19, influenza, CMV and Epstein-Barr virus. HLA typing was unavailable for some donors at each locus, so association tests used only the typed subset. A group of highly shared sequence variants was considered likely to be a technical artifact of the sequencing pipeline. According to a later genetic analysis, donors in an Asian-associated ancestry cluster had fewer N-insertions in productive TCRs than the roughly 670-donor mean. Some IMGT-functional V segments, including TRBV6-2 and TRBV6-3, could not be distinguished by the 87-base-pair reads and were therefore excluded. Most CMV-associated TCR beta chains appeared to be HLA-restricted in a later analysis, and the HLA associations seemed to be driven largely by CMV exposure. In a later analysis, TCR association rates were found to vary across HLA loci, with the most associated TCRs seen for DRB1 alleles and the fewest for HLA-C alleles. A later analysis associated about 17,000 TCR beta sequences with specific HLA alleles at a false discovery rate of 0.05. When HLA alleles, especially DR and DQ, strongly co-occurred, attributing TCR associations to individual alleles was difficult. In the study, 150 to 200 TCR beta chains were listed as associated with cytomegalovirus. A further reported finding was that TCR beta sequences accurately predicted the HLA-A and HLA-B alleles for most subjects in the first cohort. For the cohort, immune exposure information was limited to CMV serostatus. While some public TCRs were present in many individuals, most TCR sequences turned up only very rarely across donors. In an earlier analysis of around 600 of the donors, most TCR beta V segments appeared in productive rearrangements about 87% or about 30% of the time, broadly matching IMGT annotations. An association between a missense DCLRE1C variant and V-gene and J-gene trimming of TCR beta chains was found in a later genetic analysis and replicated in an independent cohort. Correlated functional status among segregating V segments might reflect linkage disequilibrium, but an unknown experimental factor could not be ruled out. Compared with equally common non-associated chains, HLA-associated TCR beta chains in a later analysis were more clonally expanded and had lower generation probabilities. Sequencing depth was assumed to be roughly uniform across donors in the presence/absence analyses, though that assumption may not hold. A few of the identified cytomegalovirus-associated TCR beta chains were confirmed in vitro to be specific for cytomegalovirus antigens. The authors suggested that the approach could potentially be generalized to other disease states and immunological phenotypes. The cohort was sequenced for TCR beta chains only, and without alpha or paired-chain data the features that could be detected were limited. The classifier was reported to diagnose cytomegalovirus status with high specificity and sensitivity in both the original and validation cohorts.

In total, 600 or so healthy bone marrow donors made up the cohort. All cohort members were sampled while nominally healthy, although unrecorded immune exposures were likely present. The donor was CMV seronegative and belonged to the group of under 400 seronegative cohort members. Each donor provided a peripheral blood sample, and peripheral blood mononuclear cells were used for TCR beta sequencing. Genomic DNA extraction from the blood cell samples was performed with the Qiagen DNeasy Blood Extraction Kit. Relative to germline, V is missing 4 bases and J is missing 2 bases, with 7 bases of the junction outside any gene match. The germline V gene (reference sequence) provides CDR1 SEHNR and CDR2 FQNEAQ. Including cysteine and phenylalanine, the CDR3 has 16 amino acids. The read is trimmed to its CDR3 DNA, 48 bases read in frame from base 1. The method was the immunoSEQ multiplex PCR assay. The multiplex PCR relied on a mix of 60 forward primers for TCR Vbeta segments and 13 reverse primers for TCR Jbeta segments. The CDR3 region of rearranged TCR beta genes was amplified from genomic DNA by a multiplex PCR assay. On the Illumina HiSeq System, the amplified TCR beta libraries were sequenced as 87-base-pair reads. The paper's processing steps were these. A later analysis tallied around 87 million unique TCR beta chains across the approximately 670 repertoires, and 10 million to 11 million of those chains were shared by two or more donors. To remove PCR and sequencing errors, raw reads were error-corrected and collapsed into unique sequences using a nearest-neighbor algorithm that merged closely related sequences. To assign V, D and J gene segments, CDR3 sequences were aligned to IMGT reference sequences. For a sequence to be retained, a match of at least six nucleotides to both a V gene segment and a J gene segment was required. Rearrangements were classified as productive when the CDR3 lacked stop codons and remained in frame with V and J, and all other rearrangements were classified as non-productive. Following IMGT convention, CDR3 was defined as the stretch from the second conserved V-encoded cysteine to the conserved J-encoded phenylalanine. The earlier analysis of 587 of the donors excluded sequences that lacked an unambiguous match to a single V gene segment. In an earlier analysis of approximately 550 of the donors, V segments were called functional above 56.7% productive rearrangements and were called segregating when the between-donor standard deviation exceeded 5%. To diagnose cytomegalovirus status from the catalog of TCR beta chain sequences, a statistical classification framework was built. A later analysis assigned V and J genes by comparing TCR nucleotide sequences with IMGT/GENE-DB human TR gene sequences. A later analysis assigned CDR3 sequences and most-parsimonious VDJ recombination scenarios with the TCRdist pipeline. In a later analysis, each TCR beta chain was defined by its CDR3 amino acid sequence together with its V-gene family, and reads without a unique V-gene family were excluded. A later analysis removed 592 highly shared, low-generation-probability nucleotide sequences to deal with suspected cross-contamination and a sequencing artifact. In a later analysis, a clonal expansion index for each public chain was calculated from normalized within-repertoire ranks of inferred template counts. Generation probabilities in a later analysis came from a VDJ recombination model fitted to out-of-frame rearrangements, and those results were checked against IGoR. A later analysis scored TCR-TCR, TCR-HLA and TCR-CMV co-occurrence with hypergeometric tests, applying a repertoire-size bias correction to TCR pairs. False discovery rates were estimated in a later analysis by permuting HLA or CMV assignments 20 times. In a later analysis, co-occurring TCRs were grouped with DBSCAN, and TCRdist sequence similarity was added when clustering was performed within HLA-allele-positive subsets. Co-occurrence clustering excluded repertoires with fewer than 30,000 or more than 120,000 public chains, plus five with anomalous nucleotide sharing. TCRdb mirrors the immuneACCESS table, restricted to in-frame sequences. Some clones are absent from its copies; in checked studies, under half trace to an unresolved V gene, and the reason for the others is unknown. The DNA was the basis for D and trimming; V, J and clone size are from that table. The data table for this sample lists 55,000 to 85,000 clones. The top ten clones comprise over 1.5% of the sample.

The rearranged chain carries TRBV7-9 and TRBJ1-4; TRBD1 matches 7 bases in the middle. The specimen was PBMCs. This clonotype originated in a woman aged 25 to 39 in good health and CMV-seronegative. Read as DNA, the sequence is TGTGCCAGCAGCTCCGGAGACAGGGTTACTAATGAAAAACTGTTTTTT. Translated, it gives CASSSGDRVTNEKLFF.